The 18 T cell receptor beta chains given below trace back to one sample, sequenced in a study of post-analysis software for immune sequencing data. The study, taken as a whole, reports: Five TRBV segments, including TRBV5-6, TRBV5-1 and TRBV20-1, were more frequent in patients than controls.

Prepared libraries of TCR beta cDNA carried unique molecular identifiers. TCRdb used MiXCR to reprocess the PCR reads, holding one entry per CDR3 protein. This table has hundreds of thousands of distinct CDR3 sequences, around 27% appearing once. These TCRs' antigens remain unknown. Material: blood. The receptors shown here come from a girl between 5 and 17 years old with multiple sclerosis.

CDR3 DNA: TGCATTGTCCAAAGACAGGGGACCTACGAGCAGTACTTC. Encoded protein: CIVQRQGTYEQYF. This chain connects TRBV20-1 to TRBJ2-7; 8 positions agree with TRBD1. CDR3 length equals 13 residues. The germline V gene has CDR1 DFQATT and CDR2 SNEGSKA (reference sequence).

This rearrangement joins TRBV28 to TRBJ2-7; 8 bases are shared with TRBD2. Trimming at V came to 3 bases and at J to 2 bases, leaving 3 bases not matched to a gene. This CDR3 spans 14 amino acids. Germline V gives CDR1 MDHEN, CDR2 SYDVKM. CDR3 in DNA: TGTGCCAGCAGTTTTAGCGGGACAACCTACGAGCAGTACTTC. This sequence encodes CASSFSGTTYEQYF.

The V gene is TRBV27, the J gene TRBJ2-1; possible D gene TRBD1, 6 bases. With 0 bases removed from V and 6 bases from J, the gap between germline ends came to 15 bases. The V gene's germline CDR1 is MNHEY and CDR2 SMNVEV (reference sequence). The CDR3 spans 16 residues. CDR3 sequence: CASSLSDRSPFNEQFF. The CDR3 nucleotides read TGTGCCAGCAGTTTATCCGACAGGTCACCCTTCAATGAGCAGTTCTTC.

This clonotype showed up just a few times. The chain is built from TRBV6-1 and TRBJ2-4; TRBD2 is a possible D gene (6 bases). V lost 6 bases to trimming and J lost 5 bases, with 11 bases between them. CDR3 length: 13 amino acids. CDR1 MNHNS and CDR2 SASEGT come from the germline V gene. CDR3 protein: CASRVTGENIQYF. CDR3 nucleotide sequence: TGTGCCAGCAGAGTCACGGGGGAAAACATTCAGTACTTC.

The gene calls are TRBV9 and TRBJ2-6, with D unresolved. The CDR3 is made up of 16 amino acids. From germline, CDR1 is SGDLS and CDR2 YYNGEE. With 0 bases removed from V and 2 bases from J, the gap between germline ends came to 9 bases. CDR3 sequence: CASSVALAPGANVLTF. The CDR3 coding sequence is TGTGCCAGCAGCGTAGCTTTGGCACCTGGGGCCAACGTCCTGACTTTC.

The genes are TRBV10-3 and TRBJ1-1, with TRBD1 as a possible D gene (5 bases). V shed 11 bases and J shed 4 bases, with 17 bases lying between them. CDR3 length: 13 residues. Germline values: CDR1 ENHRY, CDR2 SYGVKD. CDR3 region: CAATNRGSTEAFF. Written as DNA, the CDR3 is TGTGCCGCGACGAATAGGGGAAGCACTGAAGCTTTCTTT.

The V call is TRBV12-5, the J call TRBJ2-3; 9 bases are shared with TRBD2. With V trimmed by 1 base and J by 1 base, 12 bases remained unmatched. This CDR3 region has 19 residues. CDR1 is LGHNT, CDR2 FRNRAP, per germline. The CDR3 sequence: CASGLALRPTSGRTDTQYF. CDR3 sequence (DNA): TGTGCTAGTGGTTTGGCCCTACGCCCGACTAGCGGACGCACAGATACGCAGTATTTT.

The V and J genes are TRBV5-5 and TRBJ2-3; perhaps D is TRBD1 or TRBD2 (5 bases each). The CDR3 length is 15 residues. Germline values: CDR1 SGHKS, CDR2 YYEKEE (reference sequence). V shed 7 bases and J shed 1 base, with 16 bases lying between them. CDR3 DNA sequence: TGTGCCAGCGCCAATTCGGGGCGGGGCACAGATACGCAGTATTTT. It is translated as CASANSGRGTDTQYF. The full variable domain, rest sourced from reference TRBV5-5 and TRBJ2-3, is DAGVTQSPTHLIKTRGQQVTLRCSPISGHKSVSWYQQVLGQGPQFIFQYYEKEERGRGNFPDRFSARQFPNYSSELNVNALLLGDSALYLCASANSGRGTDTQYFGPGTRLTVL.

The genes are TRBV27 and TRBJ1-1, with D perhaps TRBD1 (6 bases). The V and J ends lost 0 bases and 5 bases respectively, with 10 bases between them. CDR1 and CDR2 (germline): MNHEY, SMNVEV (reference sequence). The CDR3 totals 14 residues. The CDR3 protein is CASSLSQGRTEAFF. The CDR3 coding sequence is TGTGCCAGCAGTTTATCCCAGGGGAGAACTGAAGCTTTCTTT.

The rearrangement links TRBV12-3 or TRBV12-4 to TRBJ2-5; 7 bases line up with TRBD2. This CDR3 region has 14 residues. With 3 bases clipped from V and 6 bases from J, the junction kept 7 bases outside the gene matches. The CDR3 loop reads CASSLASGSQTQYF. The CDR3, as DNA: TGTGCCAGCAGTTTGGCTAGCGGCTCCCAGACCCAGTACTTC.

DNA for the CDR3: TGTGCCAGCAGCCAAAGCCTGGGGCGGGGTAGGGAGACCCAGTACTTC. This sequence encodes CASSQSLGRGRETQYF. The chain links TRBV3-1 to TRBJ2-5, with D possibly TRBD2 on 6 matching bases. With 2 bases removed from V and 5 bases from J, the gap between germline ends came to 18 bases. CDR3 length: 16 amino acids. Looked up from germline, CDR1 is LGHDT and CDR2 is YNNKEL (reference sequence).

This clonotype was observed many times. The chain links TRBV3-1 to TRBJ2-1; 11 bases line up with TRBD2. This CDR3 is 15 amino acids long. Per germline, CDR1 LGHDT and CDR2 YNNKEL (reference sequence). Trimming removed 6 bases from V and 2 bases from J; junction bases left unmatched: 3. The CDR3 sequence is CASSPTSGTYNEQFF. Here the CDR3 DNA reads TGTGCCAGCAGTCCGACTAGCGGGACCTACAATGAGCAGTTCTTC.

The chain links TRBV20-1 to TRBJ2-4; TRBD1 or TRBD2 may be the D gene (5 bases each). This CDR3 has 13 amino acids. Germline CDR1 DFQATT, CDR2 SNEGSKA (reference sequence). This CDR3 reads CSTPGRSTYGQYF. CDR3 DNA sequence: TGCAGCACTCCGGGACGGAGTACCTACGGGCAGTACTTC.

This sequence joins TRBV10-3 and TRBJ2-2, with 9 bases matching TRBD1. The J segment lost 1 base and the V segment lost 6 bases, leaving 3 bases of the junction unmatched. The CDR3 runs to 15 residues. Germline CDR1 and CDR2: ENHRY and SYGVKD. The CDR3 DNA reads as TGTGCCATCAGCAGGGACAGGGTGAACACCGGGGAGCTGTTTTTT. Amino acids: CAISRDRVNTGELFF.

This clonotype has more than one count but fewer than ten. The chain uses TRBV18 and TRBJ2-5, with D unresolved. Germline V gene data show CDR1 as KGHSH and CDR2 as LQKENI. The CDR3 spans 16 residues. V was pared by 3 bases and J by 0 bases, with 14 bases between. Here the CDR3 DNA reads TGTGCCAGCTCACCTATCCCGGGTTTTAACCAAGAGACCCAGTACTTC. This encodes CASSPIPGFNQETQYF.

The chain employs TRBV28 and TRBJ2-7; D remains ambiguous. This CDR3 region has 14 residues. V was cut by 2 bases and J by 0 bases, with 8 bases left in between. From germline, CDR1 is MDHEN and CDR2 SYDVKM. DNA of the CDR3: TGTGCCAGCAGTTTAAGCAGACACTCCTACGAGCAGTACTTC. Its protein is CASSLSRHSYEQYF.

Turning to this clonotype: A much larger clone lies one base from this, so it may be a read error. CDR3 loop: CSVVTSLAGSYNEQYF. The CDR3 bases are TGCAGCGTAGTCACCTCCCTAGCGGGGAGCTACAATGAGCAGTACTTC. The chain employs TRBV29-1 and TRBJ2-1, with TRBD2 matching 9 bases. The J call may be incorrect, as the DNA end agrees better with TRBJ2-7. The germline V gene has CDR1 SQVTM and CDR2 ANQGSEA. The CDR3 loop spans 16 amino acids.

On this clonotype: Sequence at one end of the junction differs from germline and may be a read error. This chain connects TRBV20-1 to TRBJ2-4; perhaps TRBD1 as D (6 bases). Germline V gene data show CDR1 as DFQATT and CDR2 as SNEGSKA (reference sequence). There are 12 residues in the CDR3. The CDR3 reads CRARPPGAIQYF. The CDR3 bases are TGCAGGGCTAGACCCCCAGGGGCCATTCAGTACTTC.